One TCR beta chain is described in this entry. Study processing details: Reference gene primer amplification in the assay estimated nucleated cell counts. The data were produced by immunoSEQ multiplex PCR, yet TCRdb's version contains in-frame clones alone and is incomplete. That table gives V, J and clone size, and the DNA gave D and trimming. This sample has approximately 90,000 clones; around 88% occur once, and the top ten carry around 19%. This sample was taken from a study of blood T cell repertoires in COVID-19. Across the whole study: COVID-19 samples, acute and convalescent, were from the United States, Italy and Spain. T cells, B-cell-depleted T cells, or PBMCs provided the cDNA or gDNA that served as material.

The trim removed 4 bases at V and 0 bases at J, leaving 4 bases unmatched. The CDR3 totals 15 residues. The germline CDR1 and CDR2 sequences are SGHNT and YYREEE (reference sequence). Sequencing input: peripheral blood. V is TRBV5-4 and J is TRBJ1-3; 7 bases map to TRBD1. The clonotype originates from a woman older than 75 with acute or convalescent COVID-19. Here the CDR3 reads CASSADRFSGNTIYF. In DNA, the CDR3 is TGTGCCAGCAGCGCGGACAGGTTCTCTGGAAACACCATATATTTT.